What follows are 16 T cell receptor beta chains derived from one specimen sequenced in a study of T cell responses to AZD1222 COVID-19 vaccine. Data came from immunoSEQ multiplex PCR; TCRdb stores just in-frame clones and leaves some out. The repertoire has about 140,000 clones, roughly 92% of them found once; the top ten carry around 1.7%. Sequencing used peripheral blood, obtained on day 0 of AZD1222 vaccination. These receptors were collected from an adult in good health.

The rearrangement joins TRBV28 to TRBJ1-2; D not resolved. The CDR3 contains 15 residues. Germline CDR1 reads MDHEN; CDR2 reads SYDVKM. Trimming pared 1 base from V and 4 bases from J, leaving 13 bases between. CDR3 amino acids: CASSLLRSIVYGYTF. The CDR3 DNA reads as TGTGCCAGCAGTTTATTACGGAGCATCGTCTATGGCTACACCTTC.

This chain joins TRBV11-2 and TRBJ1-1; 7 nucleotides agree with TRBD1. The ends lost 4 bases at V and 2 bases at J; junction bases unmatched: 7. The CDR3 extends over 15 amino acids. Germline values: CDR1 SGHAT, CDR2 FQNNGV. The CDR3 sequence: CASSSPRQGNTEAFF. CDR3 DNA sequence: TGTGCCAGCAGCTCCCCTCGACAGGGCAACACTGAAGCTTTCTTT.

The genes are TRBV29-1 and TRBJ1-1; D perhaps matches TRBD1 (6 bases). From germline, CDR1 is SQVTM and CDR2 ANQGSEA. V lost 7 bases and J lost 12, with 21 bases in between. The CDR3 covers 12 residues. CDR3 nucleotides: TGCAGCGCAATCTCCGGGGGGGCCGGATCTTTCTTT. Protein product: CSAISGGAGSFF.

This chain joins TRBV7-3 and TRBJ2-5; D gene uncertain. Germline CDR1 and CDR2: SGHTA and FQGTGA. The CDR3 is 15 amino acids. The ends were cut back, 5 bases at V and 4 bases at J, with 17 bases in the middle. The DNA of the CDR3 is TGTGCCAGCAGCAATAATGGCCAGGTGGGAGAGACCCAGTACTTC. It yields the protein CASSNNGQVGETQYF.

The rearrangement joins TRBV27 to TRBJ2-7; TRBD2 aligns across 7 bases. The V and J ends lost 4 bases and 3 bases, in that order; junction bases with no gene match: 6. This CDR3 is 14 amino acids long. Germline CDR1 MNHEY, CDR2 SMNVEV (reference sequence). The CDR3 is CASSSWGGSYEQYF. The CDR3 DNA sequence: TGTGCCAGCAGTTCCTGGGGGGGAAGCTACGAGCAGTACTTC.

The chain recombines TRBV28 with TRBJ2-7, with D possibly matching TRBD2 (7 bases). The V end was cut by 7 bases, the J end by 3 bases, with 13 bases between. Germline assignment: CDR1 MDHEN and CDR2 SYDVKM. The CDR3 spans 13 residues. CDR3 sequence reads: CASTGGHHYEQYF. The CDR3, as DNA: TGTGCCAGCACGGGGGGACACCACTACGAGCAGTACTTC.

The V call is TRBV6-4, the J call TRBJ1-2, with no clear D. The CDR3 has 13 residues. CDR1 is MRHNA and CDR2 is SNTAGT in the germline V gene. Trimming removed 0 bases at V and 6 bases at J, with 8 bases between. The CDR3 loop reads CASSDSTSHGYTF. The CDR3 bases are TGTGCCAGCAGTGACTCGACATCTCATGGCTACACCTTC.

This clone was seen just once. CDR3 nucleotide sequence: TGTGCCAGCATGACAGGGCAGAACTATGGCTACACCTTC. Amino acids: CASMTGQNYGYTF. The genes are TRBV28 and TRBJ1-2; 7 nucleotides line up with TRBD1. Germline lookup yields CDR1 MDHEN and CDR2 SYDVKM. The CDR3 consists of 13 residues. The ends lost 7 bases at V and 2 bases at J; junction bases unmatched: 4.

The CDR3 region is CASSFQDRPLHF. CDR3 DNA sequence: TGTGCCAGCAGTTTTCAAGACCGACCCCTCCACTTT. The genes are TRBV27 and TRBJ1-6; D remains unclear. CDR1 MNHEY and CDR2 SMNVEV come from the germline V gene (reference sequence). The CDR3 runs 12 residues. V lost 3 bases and J lost 12, with 9 bases in between.

CDR3 loop: CASRGQETNYGYTF. Written as DNA, the CDR3 is TGCGCCAGCAGGGGACAGGAGACTAACTATGGCTACACCTTC. This chain joins TRBV5-1 and TRBJ1-2, with 8 bases matching TRBD1. After removal of 5 bases from V and 0 bases from J, the junction contained 3 bases not matched to a gene. There are 14 residues in the CDR3. Germline CDR1 reads SGHRS; CDR2 reads YFSETQ.

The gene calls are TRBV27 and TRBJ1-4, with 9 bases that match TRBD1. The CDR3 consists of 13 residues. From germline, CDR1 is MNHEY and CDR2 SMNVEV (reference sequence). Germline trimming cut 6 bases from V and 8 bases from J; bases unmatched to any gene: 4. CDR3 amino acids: CASRRDRDEKLFF. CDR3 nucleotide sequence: TGTGCCAGCAGACGGGACAGGGACGAAAAACTGTTTTTT. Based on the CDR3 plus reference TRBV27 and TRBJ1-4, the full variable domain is EAQVTQNPRYLITVTGKKLTVTCSQNMNHEYMSWYRQDPGLGLRQIYYSMNVEVTDKGDVPEGYKVSRKEKRNFPLILESPSPNQTSLYFCASRRDRDEKLFFGSGTQLSVL.

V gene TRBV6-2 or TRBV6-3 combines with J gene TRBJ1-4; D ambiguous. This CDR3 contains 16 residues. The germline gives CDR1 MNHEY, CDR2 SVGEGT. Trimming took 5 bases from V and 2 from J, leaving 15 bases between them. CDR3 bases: TGTGCCAGCAGTCAATACAGCGCCGGGACTAATGAAAAACTGTTTTTT. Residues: CASSQYSAGTNEKLFF.

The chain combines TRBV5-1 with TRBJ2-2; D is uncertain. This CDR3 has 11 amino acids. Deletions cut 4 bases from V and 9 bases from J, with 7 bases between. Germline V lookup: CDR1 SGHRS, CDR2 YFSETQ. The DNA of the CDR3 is TGCGCCAGCAGCGAATACAGGGAGCTGTTTTTT. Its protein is CASSEYRELFF.

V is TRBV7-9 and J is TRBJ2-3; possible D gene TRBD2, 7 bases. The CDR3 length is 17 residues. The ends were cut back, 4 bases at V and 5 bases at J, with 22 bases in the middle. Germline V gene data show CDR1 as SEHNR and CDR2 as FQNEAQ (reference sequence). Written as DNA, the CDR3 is TGTGCCAGCAGCTCAAGAGGAACAGCGGGACAACGAGATACGCAGTATTTT. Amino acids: CASSSRGTAGQRDTQYF.

The CDR3 protein is CASSGPEIEQYF. For the CDR3, the DNA is TGTGCCAGCTCAGGGCCCGAGATCGAGCAGTACTTC. The chain combines TRBV18 with TRBJ2-7; D uncertain. Trimming removed 5 bases from V and 6 bases from J, with 11 bases in between. This CDR3 has 12 residues. Germline lookup yields CDR1 KGHSH and CDR2 LQKENI.

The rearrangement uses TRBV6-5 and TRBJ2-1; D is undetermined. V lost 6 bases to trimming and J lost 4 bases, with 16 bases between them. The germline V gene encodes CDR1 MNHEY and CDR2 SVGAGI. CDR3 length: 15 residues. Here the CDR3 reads CASSPQFRRYNEQFF. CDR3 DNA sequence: TGTGCCAGCAGCCCCCAGTTTAGACGGTACAATGAGCAGTTCTTC.